This record covers a single T cell receptor (beta chain). The antigen is not known. Focal radiation plus CTLA-4 blockade with ipilimumab was given to patients with chemo-refractory metastatic non-small-cell lung cancer. The data were obtained in a study of radiotherapy plus CTLA-4 blockade in lung cancer. Background on the study: Among patients, around 19% showed objective responses, and approximately 29% had disease control. Study findings and constraints: Early clone dynamics of blood T cells, plus interferon-beta, reportedly predicted response best. Blood TCR clones of tumor origin expanded after radiotherapy plus ipilimumab.

Trimming left V 1 base short and J 9 bases short, with 10 bases between. The CDR3 is made up of 14 amino acids. Germline V gene data show CDR1 as SGHVS and CDR2 as FQNEAQ. Data came from immunoSEQ multiplex PCR; TCRdb stores just in-frame clones and leaves some out. The repertoire holds tens of thousands of clones, 80% to 90% seen once, with 22% in the top ten. The source of this sequence is a human donor with non-small cell lung cancer whose response to radiotherapy plus ipilimumab could not be evaluated. This chain links TRBV7-8 with TRBJ1-6; D gene unclear. Here the sequenced sample was peripheral blood, taken from a patient treated with radiotherapy plus ipilimumab. CDR3 protein: CASSLGGPRSPLHF. The CDR3 DNA reads as TGTGCCAGCAGCTTAGGAGGGCCCCGTTCACCCCTCCACTTT.